This T cell receptor beta chain was profiled in a study of T cells after somatic rescue of genetic block. V lost 7 bases, J lost 0 bases, and 3 bases stayed unmatched. The CDR3 runs 14 residues. The germline gives CDR1 LNHDA, CDR2 SQIVND (reference sequence). Some clones are missing from TCRdb's copy, which holds only in-frame ones; the method was immunoSEQ multiplex PCR. The profile shows about 12,000 clones, 73% of them singletons. The gene calls are TRBV19 and TRBJ1-3, with TRBD1 matching 7 bases. Sequencing was carried out using peripheral blood mononuclear cells (PBMCs). The source of this sequence is a boy between 10 and 17 years old. This CDR3 is CASNRGSSGNTIYF. CDR3 coding DNA: TGTGCCAGTAACAGGGGCAGCTCTGGAAACACCATATATTTT.